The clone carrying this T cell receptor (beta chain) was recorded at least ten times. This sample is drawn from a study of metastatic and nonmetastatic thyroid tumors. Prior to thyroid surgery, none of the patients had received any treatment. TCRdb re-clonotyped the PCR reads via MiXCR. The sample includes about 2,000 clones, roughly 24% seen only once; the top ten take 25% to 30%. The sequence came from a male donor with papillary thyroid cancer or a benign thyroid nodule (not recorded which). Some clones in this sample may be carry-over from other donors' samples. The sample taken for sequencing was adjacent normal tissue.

CDR3 protein: CASSSGVGAGELFF. For the CDR3, the DNA is TGCGCCAGCAGCTCTGGTGTGGGCGCCGGGGAGCTGTTTTTT. The chain has TRBV5-1 and TRBJ2-2, with unresolved D. CDR3 length: 14 amino acids. Trimming removed 3 bases from V and 6 bases from J, with 12 bases in between. CDR1 is SGHRS, CDR2 YFSETQ, per germline.